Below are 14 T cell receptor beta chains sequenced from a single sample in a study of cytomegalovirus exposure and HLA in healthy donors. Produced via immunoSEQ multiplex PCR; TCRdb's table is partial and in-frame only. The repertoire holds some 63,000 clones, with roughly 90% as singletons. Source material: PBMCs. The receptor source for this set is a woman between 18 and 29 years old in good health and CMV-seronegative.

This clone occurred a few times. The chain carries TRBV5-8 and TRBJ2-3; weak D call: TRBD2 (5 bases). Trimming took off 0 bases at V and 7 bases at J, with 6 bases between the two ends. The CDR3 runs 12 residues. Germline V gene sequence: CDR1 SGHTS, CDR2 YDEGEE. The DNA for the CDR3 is TGTGCCAGCAGCTTGGTCGGGAATACGCAGTATTTT. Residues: CASSLVGNTQYF.

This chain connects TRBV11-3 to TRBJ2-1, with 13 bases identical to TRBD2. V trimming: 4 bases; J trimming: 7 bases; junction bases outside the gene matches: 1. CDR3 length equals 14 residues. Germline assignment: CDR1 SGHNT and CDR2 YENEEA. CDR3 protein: CASSSGLAGNEQFF. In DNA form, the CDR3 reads TGTGCCAGCAGCTCGGGACTAGCGGGAAATGAGCAGTTCTTC.

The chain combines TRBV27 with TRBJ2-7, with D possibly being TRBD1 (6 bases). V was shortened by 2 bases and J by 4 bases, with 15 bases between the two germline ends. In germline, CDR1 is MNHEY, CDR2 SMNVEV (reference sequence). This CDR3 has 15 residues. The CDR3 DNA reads TGTGCCAGCAGTTTAGGTCCCGGGACATGGTACGAGCAGTACTTC. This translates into CASSLGPGTWYEQYF.

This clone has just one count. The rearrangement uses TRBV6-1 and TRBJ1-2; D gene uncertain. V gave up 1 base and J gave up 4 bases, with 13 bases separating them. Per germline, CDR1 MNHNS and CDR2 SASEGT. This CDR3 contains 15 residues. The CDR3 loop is CASSEERGRSYGYTF. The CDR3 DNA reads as TGTGCCAGCAGTGAAGAACGCGGCCGGAGCTATGGCTACACCTTC.

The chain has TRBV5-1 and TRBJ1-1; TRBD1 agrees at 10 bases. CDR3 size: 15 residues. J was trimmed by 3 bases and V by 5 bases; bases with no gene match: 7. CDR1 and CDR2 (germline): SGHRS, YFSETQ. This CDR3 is CASRGGQGIDTEAFF. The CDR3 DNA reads TGCGCCAGCAGGGGGGGACAGGGGATCGACACTGAAGCTTTCTTT. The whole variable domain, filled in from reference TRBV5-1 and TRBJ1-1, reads KAGVTQTPRYLIKTRGQQVTLSCSPISGHRSVSWYQQTPGQGLQFLFEYFSETQRNKGNFPGRFSGRQFSNSRSEMNVSTLELGDSALYLCASRGGQGIDTEAFFGQGTRLTVV.

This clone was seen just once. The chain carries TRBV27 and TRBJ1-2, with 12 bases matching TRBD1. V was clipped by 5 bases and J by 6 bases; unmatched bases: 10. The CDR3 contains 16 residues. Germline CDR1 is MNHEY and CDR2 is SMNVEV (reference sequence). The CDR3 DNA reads TGTGCCAGCAGTCGGGACAGGGGGCGTCTCGGGAATGGCTACACCTTC. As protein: CASSRDRGRLGNGYTF.

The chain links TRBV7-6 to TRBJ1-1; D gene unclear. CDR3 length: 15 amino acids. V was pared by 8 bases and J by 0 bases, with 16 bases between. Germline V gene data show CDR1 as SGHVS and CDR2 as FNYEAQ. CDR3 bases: TGTGCCAGCTGTCTCGACACTTACATGAACACTGAAGCTTTCTTT. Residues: CASCLDTYMNTEAFF.

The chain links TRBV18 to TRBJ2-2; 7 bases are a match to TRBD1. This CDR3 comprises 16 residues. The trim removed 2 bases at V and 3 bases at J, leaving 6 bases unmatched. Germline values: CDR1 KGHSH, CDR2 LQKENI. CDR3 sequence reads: CASSPSDRVDTGELFF. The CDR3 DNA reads TGTGCCAGCTCACCATCTGACAGGGTGGACACCGGGGAGCTGTTTTTT.

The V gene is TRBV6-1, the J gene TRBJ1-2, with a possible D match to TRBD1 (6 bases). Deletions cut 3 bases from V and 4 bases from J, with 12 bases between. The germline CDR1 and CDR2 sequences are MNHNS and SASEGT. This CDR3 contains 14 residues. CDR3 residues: CASSDLQGPYGYTF. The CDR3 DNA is TGTGCCAGCAGTGACCTACAGGGACCCTATGGCTACACCTTC.

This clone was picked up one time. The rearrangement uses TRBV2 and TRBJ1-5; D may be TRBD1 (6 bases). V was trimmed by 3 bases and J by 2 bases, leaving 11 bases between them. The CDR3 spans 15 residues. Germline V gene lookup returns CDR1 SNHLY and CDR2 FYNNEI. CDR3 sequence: CASSERGIGNQPQHF. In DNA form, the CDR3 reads TGTGCCAGCAGTGAGAGGGGGATTGGCAATCAGCCCCAGCATTTT.

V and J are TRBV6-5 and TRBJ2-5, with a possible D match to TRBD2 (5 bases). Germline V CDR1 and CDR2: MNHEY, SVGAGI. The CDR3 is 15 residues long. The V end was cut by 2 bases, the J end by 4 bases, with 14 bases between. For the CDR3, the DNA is TGTGCCAGCAGTTACGCGCGGACTGCCCCAGAGACCCAGTACTTC. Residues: CASSYARTAPETQYF.

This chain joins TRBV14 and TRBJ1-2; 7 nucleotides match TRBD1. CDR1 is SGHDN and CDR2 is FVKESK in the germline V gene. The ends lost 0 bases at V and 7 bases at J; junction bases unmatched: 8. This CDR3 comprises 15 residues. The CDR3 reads CASSQEGSTGVGYTF. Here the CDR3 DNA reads TGTGCCAGCAGCCAAGAAGGTTCTACAGGGGTTGGCTACACCTTC.

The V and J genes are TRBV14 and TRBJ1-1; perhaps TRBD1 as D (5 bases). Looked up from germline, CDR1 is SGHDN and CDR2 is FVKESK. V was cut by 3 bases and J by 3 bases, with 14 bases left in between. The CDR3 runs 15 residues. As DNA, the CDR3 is TGTGCCAGCAGCCATTTCCGGGGGAAGGACACTGAAGCTTTCTTT. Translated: CASSHFRGKDTEAFF.

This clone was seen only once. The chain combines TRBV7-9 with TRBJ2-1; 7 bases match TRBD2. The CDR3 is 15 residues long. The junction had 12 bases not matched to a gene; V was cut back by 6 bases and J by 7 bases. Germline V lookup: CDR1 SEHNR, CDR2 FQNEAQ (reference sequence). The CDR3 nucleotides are TGTGCCAGCAGGGGCGAGCGGGGCTCACGGAATGAGCAGTTCTTC. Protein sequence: CASRGERGSRNEQFF.